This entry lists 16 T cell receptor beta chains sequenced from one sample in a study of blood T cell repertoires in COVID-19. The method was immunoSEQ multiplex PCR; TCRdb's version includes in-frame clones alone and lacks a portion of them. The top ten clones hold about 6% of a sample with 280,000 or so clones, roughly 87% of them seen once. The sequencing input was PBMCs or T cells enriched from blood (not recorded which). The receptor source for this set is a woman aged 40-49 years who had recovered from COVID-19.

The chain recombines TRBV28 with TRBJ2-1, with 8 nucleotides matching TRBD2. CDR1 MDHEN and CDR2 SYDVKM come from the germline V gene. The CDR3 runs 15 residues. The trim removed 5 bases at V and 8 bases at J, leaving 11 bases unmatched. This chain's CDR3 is CASSPPGLAGDEQFF. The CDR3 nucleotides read TGTGCCAGCAGTCCTCCTGGACTAGCAGGCGATGAGCAGTTCTTC.

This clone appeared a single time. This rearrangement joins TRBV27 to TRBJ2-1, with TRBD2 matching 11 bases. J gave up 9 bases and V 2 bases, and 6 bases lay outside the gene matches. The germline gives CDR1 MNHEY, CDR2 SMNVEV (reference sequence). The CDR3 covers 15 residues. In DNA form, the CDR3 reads TGTGCCAGCAGTTTACTAGCGGGAGGCCCTAGTGAGCAGTTCTTC. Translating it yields CASSLLAGGPSEQFF.

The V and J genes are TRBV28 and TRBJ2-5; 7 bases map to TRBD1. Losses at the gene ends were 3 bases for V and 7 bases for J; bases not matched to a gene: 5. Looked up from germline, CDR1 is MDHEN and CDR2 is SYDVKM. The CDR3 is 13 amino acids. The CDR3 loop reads CASSFRAGGTQYF. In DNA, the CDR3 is TGTGCCAGCAGTTTCCGGGCAGGGGGGACCCAGTACTTC. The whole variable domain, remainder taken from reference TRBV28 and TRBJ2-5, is DVKVTQSSRYLVKRTGEKVFLECVQDMDHENMFWYRQDPGLGLRLIYFSYDVKMKEKGDIPEGYSVSREKKERFSLILESASTNQTSMYLCASSFRAGGTQYFGPGTRLLVL.

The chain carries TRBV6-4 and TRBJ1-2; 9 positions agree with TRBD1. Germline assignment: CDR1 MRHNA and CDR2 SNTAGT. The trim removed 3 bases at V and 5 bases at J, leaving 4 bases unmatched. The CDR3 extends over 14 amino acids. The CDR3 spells CASSDSGTGYGYTF. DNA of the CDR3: TGTGCCAGCAGTGATTCCGGGACAGGGTATGGCTACACCTTC.

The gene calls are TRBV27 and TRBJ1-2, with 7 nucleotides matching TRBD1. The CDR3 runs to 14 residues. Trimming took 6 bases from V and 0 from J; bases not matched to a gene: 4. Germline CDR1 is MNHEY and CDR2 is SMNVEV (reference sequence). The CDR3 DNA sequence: TGTGCCAGCAGCCCGGGACAGCCTAACTATGGCTACACCTTC. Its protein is CASSPGQPNYGYTF.

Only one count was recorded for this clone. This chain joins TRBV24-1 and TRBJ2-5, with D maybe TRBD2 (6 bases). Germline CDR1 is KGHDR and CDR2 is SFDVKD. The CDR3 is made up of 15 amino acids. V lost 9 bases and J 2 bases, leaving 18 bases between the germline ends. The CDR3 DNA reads TGTGCCACCGCCTCGGAGGAGGGTTTTCAAGAGACCCAGTACTTC. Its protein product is CATASEEGFQETQYF.

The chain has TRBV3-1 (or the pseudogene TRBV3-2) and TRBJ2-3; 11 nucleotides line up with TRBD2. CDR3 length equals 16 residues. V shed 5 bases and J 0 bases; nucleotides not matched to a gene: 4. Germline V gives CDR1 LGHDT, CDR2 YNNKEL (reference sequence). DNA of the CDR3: TGTGCCAGCAGCGGACGGACTAGCGGGAGCACAGATACGCAGTATTTT. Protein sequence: CASSGRTSGSTDTQYF.

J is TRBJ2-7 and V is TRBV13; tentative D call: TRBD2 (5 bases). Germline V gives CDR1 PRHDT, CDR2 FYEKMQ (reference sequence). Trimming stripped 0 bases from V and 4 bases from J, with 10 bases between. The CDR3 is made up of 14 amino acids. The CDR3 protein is CASSLGRAPYEQYF. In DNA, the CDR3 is TGTGCCAGCAGCTTAGGGCGGGCGCCTTACGAGCAGTACTTC.

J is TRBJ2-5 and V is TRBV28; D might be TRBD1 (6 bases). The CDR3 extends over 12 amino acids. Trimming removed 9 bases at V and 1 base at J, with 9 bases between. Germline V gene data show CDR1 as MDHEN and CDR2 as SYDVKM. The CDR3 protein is CASNRAQETQYF. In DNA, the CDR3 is TGTGCCAGTAACAGGGCCCAAGAGACCCAGTACTTC.

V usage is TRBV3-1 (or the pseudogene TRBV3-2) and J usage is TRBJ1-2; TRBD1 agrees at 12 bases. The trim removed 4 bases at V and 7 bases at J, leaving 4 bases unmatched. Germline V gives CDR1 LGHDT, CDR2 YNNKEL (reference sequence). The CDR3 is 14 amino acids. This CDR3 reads CASSRGQGAGGYTF. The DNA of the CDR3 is TGTGCCAGCAGCCGGGGACAGGGGGCTGGTGGCTACACCTTC.

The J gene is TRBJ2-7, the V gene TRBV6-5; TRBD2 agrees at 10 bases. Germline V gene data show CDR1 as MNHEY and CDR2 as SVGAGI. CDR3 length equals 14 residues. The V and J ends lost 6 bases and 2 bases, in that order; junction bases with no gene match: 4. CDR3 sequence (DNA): TGTGCCAGCAGCACTAGCGGGACCACCTACGAGCAGTACTTC. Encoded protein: CASSTSGTTYEQYF.

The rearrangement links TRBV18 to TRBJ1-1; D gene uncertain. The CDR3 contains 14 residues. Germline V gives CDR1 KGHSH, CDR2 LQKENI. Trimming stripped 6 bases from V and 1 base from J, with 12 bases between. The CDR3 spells CASSRVWGNTEAFF. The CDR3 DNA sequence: TGTGCCAGCTCGCGGGTATGGGGGAACACTGAAGCTTTCTTT. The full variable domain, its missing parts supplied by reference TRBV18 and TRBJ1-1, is NAGVMQNPRHLVRRRGQEARLRCSPMKGHSHVYWYRQLPEEGLKFMVYLQKENIIDESGMPKERFSAEFPKEGPSILRIQQVVRGDSAAYFCASSRVWGNTEAFFGQGTRLTVV.

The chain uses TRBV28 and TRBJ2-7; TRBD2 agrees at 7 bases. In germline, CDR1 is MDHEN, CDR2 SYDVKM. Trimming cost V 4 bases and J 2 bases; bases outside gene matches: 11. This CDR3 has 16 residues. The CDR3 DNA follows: TGTGCCAGCAGTTCTGGGGGGGGGAGCAGGGCCTACGAGCAGTACTTC. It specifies CASSSGGGSRAYEQYF. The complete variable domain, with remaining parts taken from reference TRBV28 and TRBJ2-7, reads DVKVTQSSRYLVKRTGEKVFLECVQDMDHENMFWYRQDPGLGLRLIYFSYDVKMKEKGDIPEGYSVSREKKERFSLILESASTNQTSMYLCASSSGGGSRAYEQYFGPGTRLTVT.

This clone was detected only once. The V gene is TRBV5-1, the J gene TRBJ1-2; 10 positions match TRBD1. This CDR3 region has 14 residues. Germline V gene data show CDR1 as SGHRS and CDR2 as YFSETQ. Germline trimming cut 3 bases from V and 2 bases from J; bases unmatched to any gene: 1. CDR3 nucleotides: TGCGCCAGCAGCTGGACAGGGGGGAACTATGGCTACACCTTC. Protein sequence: CASSWTGGNYGYTF.

The CDR3 region is CASLGGRGPDTQYF. DNA for the CDR3: TGTGCCTCCCTAGGTGGCAGGGGCCCAGATACGCAGTATTTT. V is TRBV30 and J is TRBJ2-3; D is perhaps TRBD1 (6 bases). The germline CDR1 and CDR2 sequences are GTSNPN and SVGIG (reference sequence). V was trimmed by 7 bases and J by 4 bases, leaving 18 bases between them. This CDR3 is built from 14 residues.

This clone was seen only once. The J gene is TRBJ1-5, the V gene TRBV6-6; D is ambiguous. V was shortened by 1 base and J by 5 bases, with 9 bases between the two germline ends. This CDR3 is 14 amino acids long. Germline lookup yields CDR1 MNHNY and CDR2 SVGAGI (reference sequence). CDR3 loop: CASSYLTDDQPQHF. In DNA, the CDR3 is TGTGCCAGCAGTTACTTAACAGATGATCAGCCCCAGCATTTT.